The 13 T cell receptor beta chains below come from one sample, sequenced in a study of cytomegalovirus exposure and HLA in healthy donors. The PCR made use of 60 Vbeta and 13 Jbeta primers. Sequencing was performed with immunoSEQ multiplex PCR; in TCRdb, only in-frame clones are kept and a portion is missing. Among about 140,000 clones, approximately 77% were seen once, and the ten largest hold under 5.5%. Sequencing was done on a sample of PBMCs. Every receptor here comes from a woman in her forties or fifties in good health and CMV-seronegative.

The J gene is TRBJ2-7, the V gene TRBV11-2; 8 positions agree with TRBD2. The length of the CDR3 is 16 residues. V gave up 1 base and J gave up 2 bases; unmatched junction bases: 7. Germline V gene lookup returns CDR1 SGHAT and CDR2 FQNNGV. The CDR3 spells CASSLVAGGAPYEQYF. The CDR3, as DNA: TGTGCCAGCAGCTTAGTCGCCGGGGGGGCCCCCTACGAGCAGTACTTC.

The chain links TRBV6-5 to TRBJ2-1; D might be TRBD1 (5 bases). Germline V gives CDR1 MNHEY, CDR2 SVGAGI. There are 16 residues in the CDR3. The V end lost 4 bases, the J end lost 0 bases, and 13 bases lay between the germline ends. CDR3 bases: TGTGCCAGCAGTTCTAGACAGCCTAGCTCCTACAATGAGCAGTTCTTC. It yields the protein CASSSRQPSSYNEQFF.

The chain uses TRBV5-4 and TRBJ2-7, with 9 bases matching TRBD1. This CDR3 spans 14 amino acids. Germline V gives CDR1 SGHNT, CDR2 YYREEE (reference sequence). After removal of 4 bases from V and 0 bases from J, the junction contained 2 bases not matched to a gene. CDR3 bases: TGTGCCAGCAGCCCGGGACAGGGCTCCTACGAGCAGTACTTC. Residues: CASSPGQGSYEQYF.

This chain uses TRBV27 with TRBJ2-1, with a possible D match to TRBD1 (6 bases). The CDR3 is made up of 13 amino acids. The ends were cut back, 5 bases at V and 5 bases at J, with 10 bases in the middle. The V gene's germline CDR1 is MNHEY and CDR2 SMNVEV (reference sequence). CDR3: CASSPGVNNEQFF. CDR3 nucleotides: TGTGCCAGCAGTCCAGGGGTCAACAATGAGCAGTTCTTC.

This chain uses TRBV11-2 with TRBJ2-7; D might be TRBD1 (5 bases). This CDR3 contains 14 residues. Germline CDR1 SGHAT, CDR2 FQNNGV. Trimming removed 0 bases from V and 3 bases from J, with 9 bases in between. This CDR3 is CASSLDQGFYEQYF. The CDR3 DNA reads as TGTGCCAGCAGCTTAGATCAGGGTTTCTACGAGCAGTACTTC.

The J gene is TRBJ2-1, the V gene TRBV6-1, with 9 bases matching TRBD1. The CDR3 is 15 residues long. Germline CDR1 reads MNHNS; CDR2 reads SASEGT. V lost 8 bases and J lost 5; bases outside the gene matches: 10. The CDR3 protein is CASDNLDRGNNEQFF. The CDR3 DNA sequence: TGTGCCAGCGACAACTTAGACAGGGGGAACAATGAGCAGTTCTTC.

The genes are TRBV6-5 and TRBJ2-7; D remains ambiguous. Germline V gene data show CDR1 as MNHEY and CDR2 as SVGAGI. V shed 2 bases and J shed 3 bases, with 8 bases lying between them. The CDR3 is made up of 13 amino acids. The CDR3 nucleotides read TGTGCCAGCAGTTACGAGGATGGCTACGAGCAGTACTTC. Translation: CASSYEDGYEQYF.

The CDR3 bases are TGTGCCAGCAGTCCTAGCGGGGCCTACGAGCAGTACTTC. This encodes CASSPSGAYEQYF. The chain couples TRBV5-8 to TRBJ2-7, with TRBD2 identical over 9 bases. V lost 5 bases and J lost 2; bases outside the gene matches: 2. Germline CDR1 reads SGHTS; CDR2 reads YDEGEE. This CDR3 spans 13 amino acids.

This chain connects TRBV5-6 to TRBJ1-6, with 7 bases that match TRBD1. With V trimmed by 0 bases and J by 4 bases, 1 base remained unmatched. The CDR3 is made up of 15 amino acids. Germline lookup yields CDR1 SGHDT and CDR2 YYEEEE. DNA of the CDR3: TGTGCCAGCAGCTTGGAGGGACAGTATAATTCACCCCTCCACTTT. Translated, it gives CASSLEGQYNSPLHF.

This clone was recorded a few times. The chain has TRBV28 and TRBJ2-1, with 11 bases matching TRBD2. J was trimmed by 6 bases and V by 2 bases; bases with no gene match: 9. This CDR3 contains 17 residues. The germline V gene encodes CDR1 MDHEN and CDR2 SYDVKM. The CDR3 loop reads CASSLISGGALTNEQFF. The CDR3 nucleotides are TGTGCCAGCAGTTTAATTAGCGGGGGGGCGTTGACCAATGAGCAGTTCTTC.

The chain joins TRBV5-6 to TRBJ2-5; D gene uncertain. The better agreement between TRBJ2-7 and the DNA end casts doubt on the J call. In germline, CDR1 is SGHDT, CDR2 YYEEEE. The CDR3 extends over 12 amino acids. The CDR3 DNA sequence: TGTGCCAGCACCTCCCGTGACTACGAGCAGTACTTC. Amino acid sequence: CASTSRDYEQYF.

This rearrangement joins TRBV6-1 to TRBJ2-7; 9 nucleotides match TRBD1. This CDR3 spans 14 amino acids. Germline V gene lookup returns CDR1 MNHNS and CDR2 SASEGT. Unmatched junction bases numbered 8, after V lost 6 bases and J lost 5 bases. The CDR3 region has the DNA TGTGCCAGCAGCTGGGGGGACAGGGATCACGAGCAGTACTTC. This encodes CASSWGDRDHEQYF.

The genes are TRBV7-8 and TRBJ2-4, with TRBD2 matching 8 bases. Germline values: CDR1 SGHVS, CDR2 FQNEAQ. The CDR3 totals 15 residues. V gave up 5 bases and J gave up 0 bases; unmatched junction bases: 3. CDR3 DNA sequence: TGTGCCAGCAGCCCCGGGGGGGCAGCCAAAAACATTCAGTACTTC. Its protein product is CASSPGGAAKNIQYF. Complete variable domain (other parts from reference TRBV7-8 and TRBJ2-4): GAGVSQSPRYKVAKRGQDVALRCDPISGHVSLFWYQQALGQGPEFLTYFQNEAQLDKSGLPSDRFFAERPEGSVSTLKIQRTQQEDSAVYLCASSPGGAAKNIQYFGAGTRLSVL.